This T cell receptor (beta chain) emerged from a study of T cell changes during pregnancy in multiple sclerosis. Repertoires were generated with immunoSEQ multiplex PCR, while TCRdb's copy carries only in-frame clones and drops some. Of fewer than 45,000 clones in the sample, roughly nine tenths were seen once. Germline V gene data show CDR1 as SGHDN and CDR2 as FVKESK. The CDR3 consists of 14 residues. The junction had 3 bases not matched to a gene; V was cut back by 3 bases and J by 4 bases. The TCR was taken from a female donor in good health, enrolled as a control in a pregnancy study. Sequences were derived from peripheral blood, sampled in the third trimester of pregnancy. The genes are TRBV14 and TRBJ1-2; 9 bases agree with TRBD1. The CDR3 is CASSQGTGPYGYTF. DNA for the CDR3: TGTGCCAGCAGCCAGGGGACAGGGCCCTATGGCTACACCTTC.